This T cell receptor beta chain was captured in a study of blood T cells in healthy people across ages. Each sample gave at least 7 million isolated PBMCs. Then a second PCR, running roughly 6 to 12 cycles, was carried out with a sample-barcoded 5' primer and a J-beta primer mix. TCRdb fed the 5' RACE reads into MiXCR, producing one record per CDR3 protein. The sample holds 1.5 million to 2 million distinct CDR3 sequences, roughly 27% seen once. This clonotype was counted only a few times. Source material: blood. The receptor was derived from a woman aged 25 to 39 in good health.

The CDR3 DNA is TGTGCCAGCAGTGAGGAACTCTACAGGGCCGGCACAGATACGCAGTATTTT. This sequence encodes CASSEELYRAGTDTQYF. This chain connects TRBV6-7 to TRBJ2-3, with a tentative D call TRBD1 (6 bases). TRBV6-7 has ORF status, its function being uncertain. V was clipped by 5 bases and J by 1 base, with 19 bases between them. The CDR3 is 17 amino acids.